Listed below are T cell receptor beta chains from one sample, sequenced in a study of blood T cell repertoires in COVID-19. Assay used: immunoSEQ multiplex PCR; TCRdb lists only in-frame clones, some missing. The sample shows hundreds of thousands of clones, over 75% of them seen only once. The sample consisted of PBMCs or T cells enriched from blood (not recorded which). The receptors shown here come from a man aged 35 to 55 who had recovered from COVID-19. Each CDR3 is given with its conserved first and last residue. A D gene is named only where the DNA matches it firmly.

CDR3: CASSVDSNYEQYF
V: TRBV7-2
J: TRBJ2-7
D: .
length: 13

CDR3: CASSYGTSGGYEQYF
V: TRBV6-2/TRBV6-3
J: TRBJ2-7
D: TRBD2
length: 15

CDR3: CASSPGGGQDTQYF
V: TRBV5-1
J: TRBJ2-3
D: .
length: 14

CDR3: CASSRGTLQETQYF
V: TRBV5-8
J: TRBJ2-5
D: .
length: 14

CDR3: CASSPLGGFQETQYF
V: TRBV7-3
J: TRBJ2-5
D: TRBD2
length: 15

CDR3: CASSSGGVEAFF
V: TRBV12-3/TRBV12-4
J: TRBJ1-1
D: .
length: 12

CDR3: CASSLPGQNTGELFF
V: TRBV27
J: TRBJ2-2
D: .
length: 15

CDR3: CASSQDYRETQYF
V: TRBV4-2
J: TRBJ2-5
D: .
length: 13

CDR3: CASSEGQGASNEKLFF
V: TRBV2
J: TRBJ1-4
D: TRBD1
length: 16

CDR3: CASSGGLAANTGELFF
V: TRBV5-4
J: TRBJ2-2
D: TRBD2
length: 16

CDR3: CASSLEEEQYF
V: TRBV5-1
J: TRBJ2-7
D: .
length: 11

CDR3: CASSRSGQETQYF
V: TRBV14
J: TRBJ2-5
D: .
length: 13

CDR3: CASSDSNRSDRRSGGRNQPQHF
V: TRBV6-4
J: TRBJ1-5
D: .
length: 22

CDR3: CASSQDRTIRAFF
V: TRBV4-2
J: TRBJ1-1
D: .
length: 13

CDR3: CASSLAPADNSYEQYF
V: TRBV5-4
J: TRBJ2-7
D: .
length: 16

CDR3: CASRHGTGFNEQYF
V: TRBV5-4
J: TRBJ2-7
D: TRBD1
length: 14

CDR3: CASSPRGENYNEQFF
V: TRBV5-1
J: TRBJ2-1
D: .
length: 15

CDR3: CASSLAQRGGPEQFF
V: TRBV5-1
J: TRBJ2-1
D: TRBD2
length: 15